This T cell receptor (beta chain) appears in the sequencing data of a study of CD8 T cells in ankylosing spondylitis. TCRdb fed the 5' RACE reads into MiXCR, producing one record per CDR3 protein. The sample lists about 440,000 distinct CDR3 sequences, approximately 17% occurring once. The CDR3 is 13 amino acids. With 4 bases removed from V and 0 bases from J, the gap between germline ends came to 6 bases. CDR1 MNHNS and CDR2 SASEGT come from the germline V gene. Whole-study findings and limits: The study looked at matched synovial fluid samples from ankylosing spondylitis patients. Disease-linked clones were reported to be significantly enriched there. What seemed typical of ankylosing spondylitis blood was a TCR beta motif built from several highly homologous variants. Before this, some motif variants had been reported in reactive arthritis synovial fluid and blood.

As regards this clonotype: The target antigen is unknown.

This receptor was obtained from a male donor with ankylosing spondylitis. Sample: blood, either unsorted or a sorted T cell fraction (not recorded which). The chain is built from TRBV6-1 and TRBJ1-1; D unresolved. The CDR3 nucleotides are TGTGCCAGCAGTGCTCAGGTGAACACTGAAGCTTTCTTT. It codes for CASSAQVNTEAFF.